The clone carrying this TCR beta chain has only one observation. Germline V gene sequence: CDR1 SEHNR, CDR2 FQNEAQ (reference sequence). This CDR3 has 14 residues. The V end lost 5 bases, the J end lost 1 base, and 11 bases lay between the germline ends. Participants spanned ages 18 to 89 years and resided in fewer than 30 US areas. Cohort 3 donors counted as recovered after two negative PCRs, clearance, or resolved symptoms. This specimen comes from a study of blood T cell repertoires in COVID-19. Background on the study: PBMCs, B-cell-depleted T cells, or T cells were the source of the cDNA or gDNA that made up the material.

The protocol was immunoSEQ multiplex PCR, while the TCRdb copy is restricted to in-frame clones and leaves out a portion. The table records 200,000 to 250,000 clones, approximately 85% of them present only once. The clonotype was recovered from a woman in her 50s who had recovered from COVID-19. The specimen sequenced was PBMCs or T cells enriched from blood (not recorded which). The gene calls are TRBV7-9 and TRBJ1-1, with a possible D match to TRBD1 (5 bases). The CDR3 sequence is CASSTRGANTEAFF. DNA of the CDR3: TGTGCCAGCAGCACCCGCGGGGCGAACACTGAAGCTTTCTTT. The complete variable domain, with remaining parts taken from reference TRBV7-9 and TRBJ1-1, reads DTGVSQNPRHKITKRGQNVTFRCDPISEHNRLYWYRQTLGQGPEFLTYFQNEAQLEKSRLLSDRFSAERPKGSFSTLEIQRTEQGDSAMYLCASSTRGANTEAFFGQGTRLTVV.